This T cell receptor (beta chain) is drawn from a study of blood T cell repertoires in COVID-19. Study context: The cDNA or gDNA used as material had been derived from T cells, B-cell-depleted T cells, or PBMCs.

CDR3 length: 15 residues. V trimming: 5 bases; J trimming: 2 bases; junction bases outside the gene matches: 6. Looked up from germline, CDR1 is SGHAT and CDR2 is FQNNGV. This study enrolled people aged about 18 to 90 from about 26 US geographic areas. Assignment of participants to cohorts was predicated upon participant-reported clinical history. All recovered Cohort 3 donors got two negative PCRs, got clearance, or saw symptom resolution. Only in-frame clones appear in the TCRdb table, and some are missing; sequencing was by immunoSEQ multiplex PCR. The repertoire holds fewer than 450,000 clones, 90% seen once, with about 0.57% in the top ten.

The TCR comes from a man younger than 30 who had recovered from COVID-19. Sequenced sample: PBMCs or T cells enriched from blood (not recorded which). V usage is TRBV11-2 and J usage is TRBJ1-5; 7 bases map to TRBD1. CDR3 nucleotides: TGTGCCAGCAGCCGAACAGGGGTGGGCAATCAGCCCCAGCATTTT. Its protein product is CASSRTGVGNQPQHF.